The clone carrying this T cell receptor (beta chain) was recorded at least ten times. The PBMCs used were ones drawn from about 9.2 ml of fresh peripheral blood. This record comes from a study of Graves' ophthalmopathy and Graves' hyperthyroidism. The V gene lost 6 bases and the J gene lost 12 bases, with 15 bases spanning the gap. This CDR3 is 11 amino acids long. Germline values: CDR1 SQVTM, CDR2 ANQGSEA. The authors amplified TCR beta CDR3 regions, and they did so from RNA transcripts for repertoire sequencing. HTBI primers were used in a first-round RT-PCR, which preceded a second-round multiplex PCR. TCRdb reanalysed the multiplex PCR reads using MiXCR and keeps one entry per CDR3 protein. The sample consists of 350,000 to 400,000 distinct CDR3 sequences, approximately 16% of them appearing once.

This TCR came from a woman between 18 and 29 years old with Graves' ophthalmopathy. Sequencing was carried out using peripheral blood. This sequence joins TRBV29-1 and TRBJ1-5; D is perhaps TRBD1 (5 bases). As DNA, the CDR3 is TGCAGCGTGTCTTGGGGGGGTAACCAGCATTTT. Its protein product is CSVSWGGNQHF.